These T cell receptor beta chains were read from a single sample in a study of cytomegalovirus exposure and HLA in healthy donors. Clones were sequenced by immunoSEQ multiplex PCR, and TCRdb holds only the in-frame ones, with some missing. The table records 150,000 to 200,000 clones, approximately 59% of them present only once. The source material was PBMCs. Receptors originate from a middle-aged man in good health and CMV-seronegative. The CDR3 runs from the conserved cysteine through the conserved F or W. D genes are given only for firm matches. Not every row has a clone size; where given, it reads once, few, many or a size class.

V gene,clone size,D gene,J gene,CDR3 DNA,CDR3 protein
TRBV2,-,-,TRBJ2-5,TGTGCCAGCCGGACAGACCAAGAGACCCAGTACTTC,CASRTDQETQYF
TRBV12-5,-,TRBD2,TRBJ2-5,TGTGCTAGTGGGCCCCCGGGACTAGCGGGGCAAGAGACCCAGTACTTC,CASGPPGLAGQETQYF
TRBV9,few,-,TRBJ2-5,TGTGCCAGCAGCGTAGGCGGCTTCCAAGAGACCCAGTACTTC,CASSVGGFQETQYF
TRBV28,-,-,TRBJ1-4,TGTGCCAGCACCACACCTGGGGGGGGGCACGGTGAAAAACTGTTTTTT,CASTTPGGGHGEKLFF
TRBV5-1,-,TRBD2,TRBJ2-1,TGCGCCAGCAGCCCTGGACTAGCGTACAATGAGCAGTTCTTC,CASSPGLAYNEQFF
TRBV10-3,-,TRBD2,TRBJ2-3,TGTGCCATCAGTGAAGGGACTAGCGGGAGAATCACAGATACGCAGTATTTT,CAISEGTSGRITDTQYF
TRBV30,-,-,TRBJ1-2,TGTGCCTGGAGTCTCCGGGGAATCAATGGCTACACCTTC,CAWSLRGINGYTF
TRBV10-3,few,-,TRBJ2-4,TGTGCCATCAGTGAGGTGGCAGGAGGCAAAAACATTCAGTACTTC,CAISEVAGGKNIQYF
TRBV7-3,-,-,TRBJ2-2,TGTGCCAGCAGCACTAACACCGGGGAGCTGTTTTTT,CASSTNTGELFF
TRBV28,-,-,TRBJ2-7,TGTGCCATCTGTTCCCGATCGGGGGTGAACTACGAGCAGTACTTC,CAICSRSGVNYEQYF
TRBV4-2,-,TRBD2,TRBJ2-3,TGTGCCAGCAGCCTTCCTAGCGGGAGGGACCTTAGCACAGATACGCAGTATTTT,CASSLPSGRDLSTDTQYF
TRBV7-9,-,-,TRBJ2-1,TGTGCCAGCAGCTTAGCGCTCCTAGCAGGGGATGAGCAGTTCTTC,CASSLALLAGDEQFF
TRBV6-6,-,-,TRBJ1-1,TGTGCCAGCAGTTACAGGGGGAACACTGAAGCTTTCTTT,CASSYRGNTEAFF
TRBV12-5,-,-,TRBJ1-1,TGTGCTAGTGGTCCACGACAGATGGCCACTGAAGCTTTCTTT,CASGPRQMATEAFF
TRBV29-1,-,TRBD1,TRBJ2-7,TGCAGCGCTGGGGGAGGACAGGGTTTCAACGAGCAGTACTTC,CSAGGGQGFNEQYF
TRBV7-3,few,TRBD2,TRBJ2-3,TGTGCCAGCAGCCCGCGGGGGGTTAGCGGTCCCACAGATACGCAGTATTTT,CASSPRGVSGPTDTQYF
TRBV18,-,-,TRBJ1-1,TGTGCCAGCTCCAGAACCGAATACACTGAAGCTTTCTTT,CASSRTEYTEAFF
TRBV7-8,-,TRBD1,TRBJ2-2,TGTGCCAGCAGCTTGGCTGGACAGGTCGGGCGGGAGCTGTTTTTT,CASSLAGQVGRELFF
TRBV5-4,-,-,TRBJ1-6,TGTGCCAGCAGCTTCTCCGACAGGAGGAATTCACCCCTCCACTTT,CASSFSDRRNSPLHF
TRBV28,-,-,TRBJ1-2,TGTGCCAGCAGTCCGCGGACAGATTCTAACTATGGCTGCACCTTC,CASSPRTDSNYGCTF
TRBV5-1,-,-,TRBJ2-7,TGCGCCAGCAGCTCCTGGACTCCCGTTTTTAGCTACGAGCAGTACTTC,CASSSWTPVFSYEQYF
TRBV5-1,-,-,TRBJ2-3,TGCGCCAGCAGCTCCCGGGGTAGCGTAGGCACAGATACGCAGTATTTT,CASSSRGSVGTDTQYF